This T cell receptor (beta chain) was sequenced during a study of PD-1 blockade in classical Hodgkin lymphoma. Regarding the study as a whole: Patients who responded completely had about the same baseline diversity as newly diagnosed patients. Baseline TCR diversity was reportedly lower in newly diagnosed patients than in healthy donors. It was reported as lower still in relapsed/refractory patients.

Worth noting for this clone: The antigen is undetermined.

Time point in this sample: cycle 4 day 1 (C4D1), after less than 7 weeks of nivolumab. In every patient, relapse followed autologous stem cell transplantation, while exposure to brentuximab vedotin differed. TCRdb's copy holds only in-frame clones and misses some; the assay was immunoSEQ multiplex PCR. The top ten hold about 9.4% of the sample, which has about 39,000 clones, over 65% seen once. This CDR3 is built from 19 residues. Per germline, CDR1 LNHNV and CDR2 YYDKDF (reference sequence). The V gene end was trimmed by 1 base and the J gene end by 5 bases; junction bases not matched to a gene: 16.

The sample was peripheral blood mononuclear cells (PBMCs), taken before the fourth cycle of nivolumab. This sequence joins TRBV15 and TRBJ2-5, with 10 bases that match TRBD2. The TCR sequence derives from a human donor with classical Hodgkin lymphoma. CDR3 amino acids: CATSRVPSWTSGKGETQYF. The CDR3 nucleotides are TGTGCCACCAGCAGAGTTCCCTCCTGGACTAGCGGAAAAGGGGAGACCCAGTACTTC.